The 22 T cell receptor beta chains in this list originate from one sample, sequenced in a study of blood T cells in healthy people across ages. A second roughly 7 to 12 cycle PCR used barcoded and J-beta primers. MiXCR, run by TCRdb on the 5' RACE reads, gives a single entry per CDR3 protein. Of roughly 800,000 distinct CDR3 sequences detected, nearly 60% appear once; the ten largest clones hold roughly 22%. The sequencing input was blood. The receptors derive from a man younger than 40 in good health.

As DNA, the CDR3 is TGTGCCAGCAACGGACAGGACAGGGAGACCCAGTACTTC. This sequence encodes CASNGQDRETQYF. This chain connects TRBV6-6 to TRBJ2-5, with 7 bases identical to TRBD1. The CDR3 contains 13 residues. Germline CDR1 reads MNHNY; CDR2 reads SVGAGI (reference sequence). Trimming cost V 7 bases and J 5 bases; bases outside gene matches: 7.

The chain carries TRBV9 and TRBJ2-1; D ambiguous. CDR1 and CDR2 from the germline V gene are SGDLS and YYNGEE. The CDR3 length is 15 residues. V shed 0 bases and J shed 4 bases, with 11 bases lying between them. The chain's CDR3 is CASSVGGRQYNEQFF. The CDR3 coding sequence is TGTGCCAGCAGCGTAGGGGGTAGGCAATACAATGAGCAGTTCTTC.

This clonotype was detected only a few times. The rearrangement links TRBV29-1 to TRBJ2-1; 10 bases align to TRBD1. The CDR3 spans 14 residues. The ends lost 3 bases at V and 9 bases at J; junction bases unmatched: 8. Germline loops: CDR1 SQVTM, CDR2 ANQGSEA. CDR3 region: CSVDSGQGWGEQFF. CDR3 DNA sequence: TGCAGCGTTGATTCGGGACAGGGGTGGGGTGAGCAGTTCTTC.

Regarding this clonotype: Germline is not matched at one junction end, which may reflect a read error. This chain connects TRBV5-1 to TRBJ2-1, with 8 nucleotides matching TRBD2. Germline V gene lookup returns CDR1 SGHRS and CDR2 YFSETQ. The CDR3 is 14 amino acids. The CDR3 DNA follows: TGCGCCTGCAGCGGGGGACTTTTATACAATGAGCAGTTCTTC. Amino acids: CACSGGLLYNEQFF. Looking up the rest from reference TRBV5-1 and TRBJ2-1 gives the full variable domain: KAGVTQTPRYLIKTRGQQVTLSCSPISGHRSVSWYQQTPGQGLQFLFEYFSETQRNKGNFPGRFSGRQFSNSRSEMNVSTLELGDSALYLCACSGGLLYNEQFFGPGTRLTVL.

The rearrangement links TRBV29-1 to TRBJ2-1; 15 nucleotides match TRBD2. Near its end, the DNA agrees better with TRBJ2-7, so the J call may be wrong. From germline, CDR1 is SQVTM and CDR2 ANQGSEA. The CDR3 spans 21 residues. CDR3 in DNA: TGCAGCGTTGATTTTGGGGGTCGGACTAGCGGGAGGGCCCTCTCCTACAACGAGCAGTACTTC. Its translation is CSVDFGGRTSGRALSYNEQYF.

The chain recombines TRBV29-1 with TRBJ2-1; 10 bases are shared with TRBD2. CDR1 is SQVTM, CDR2 ANQGSEA, per germline. The CDR3 runs to 14 residues. Unmatched junction bases numbered 8, after V lost 8 bases and J lost 4 bases. The DNA for the CDR3 is TGCAGCATTTCACGACTAGCGGGTTACAATGAGCAGTTCTTC. It specifies CSISRLAGYNEQFF.

V and J are TRBV2 and TRBJ2-3, with a weak D call TRBD2 (6 bases). Germline values: CDR1 SNHLY, CDR2 FYNNEI. Between the trimmed V and J ends, which lost 7 bases and 2 bases, there was a span of 13 bases. The CDR3 has 14 residues. The CDR3: CASTGSGFTDTQYF. As DNA, the CDR3 is TGTGCCAGCACCGGGAGTGGCTTCACAGATACGCAGTATTTT.

DNA of the CDR3: TGTGCCAGCAGTTTAGCTAGCGATACATTGGCAGATACGCAGTATTTT. Translating it yields CASSLASDTLADTQYF. The rearrangement joins TRBV28 to TRBJ2-3; possible D gene TRBD2, 6 bases. CDR3 size: 16 residues. Trimming shortened V by 2 bases and J by 4 bases, and 16 bases separated the two germline ends. The germline gives CDR1 MDHEN, CDR2 SYDVKM.

Only a few counts were recorded for this clonotype. The chain combines TRBV7-9 with TRBJ2-1; 7 bases line up with TRBD2. The CDR3 consists of 17 residues. Germline assignment: CDR1 SEHNR and CDR2 FQNEAQ (reference sequence). The V and J ends lost 5 bases and 5 bases, in that order; junction bases with no gene match: 15. The DNA of the CDR3 is TGTGCCAGCAGCCCTCCCCTTCCGGCGGGAGCCCACAATGAGCAGTTCTTC. Its translation is CASSPPLPAGAHNEQFF.

This clonotype has more than one count but fewer than ten. V and J are TRBV7-2 and TRBJ2-1, with a weak D call TRBD2 (6 bases). The V and J ends lost 2 bases and 10 bases respectively, with 12 bases between them. CDR1 and CDR2 (germline): SGHTA, FQGNSA. This CDR3 is built from 13 residues. CDR3 residues: CASSLRASDEQFF. For the CDR3, the DNA is TGTGCCAGCAGCTTAAGGGCTAGCGACGAGCAGTTCTTC. The whole variable domain, filled in from reference TRBV7-2 and TRBJ2-1, reads GAGVSQSPSNKVTEKGKDVELRCDPISGHTALYWYRQSLGQGLEFLIYFQGNSAPDKSGLPSDRFSAERTGGSVSTLTIQRTQQEDSAVYLCASSLRASDEQFFGPGTRLTVL.

This clonotype was picked up a small number of times. The chain has TRBV29-1 and TRBJ2-1; D possibly matches TRBD1 or TRBD2 (6 bases each). The J call is uncertain, as TRBJ2-7 better fits the DNA end. This CDR3 has 12 amino acids. Germline CDR1 SQVTM, CDR2 ANQGSEA. CDR3 coding DNA: TGCAGCGTTGAGGAGGGGGCCTACGAGCAGTACTTC. It translates to CSVEEGAYEQYF.

CDR3 residues: CASSFGGGNEQYF. Written as DNA, the CDR3 is TGTGCCAGCAGCTTCGGGGGGGGCAACGAGCAGTACTTC. The chain has TRBV7-2 and TRBJ2-4; 8 bases align to TRBD2. Near its end, the DNA agrees better with TRBJ2-7, so the J call may be wrong. CDR1 is SGHTA and CDR2 is FQGNSA in the germline V gene. The CDR3 is 13 residues long.

The chain employs TRBV7-8 and TRBJ2-5; 8 bases are a match to TRBD2. The CDR3 totals 16 residues. V lost 1 base to trimming and J lost 2 bases; unmatched junction nucleotides: 6. CDR1 and CDR2 from the germline V gene are SGHVS and FQNEAQ. The DNA for the CDR3 is TGTGCCAGCAGCTTAGAGAGGGCGGGAGGACAAGAGACCCAGTACTTC. This translates into CASSLERAGGQETQYF.

Here the CDR3 reads CSVGVWGLAGYNPYEQYF. The DNA for the CDR3 is TGCAGCGTTGGTGTTTGGGGACTAGCGGGATATAACCCTTACGAGCAGTACTTC. V is TRBV29-1 and J is TRBJ2-7, with 13 bases that match TRBD2. Germline CDR1 SQVTM, CDR2 ANQGSEA. V lost 4 bases and J lost 4; bases outside the gene matches: 16. This CDR3 is built from 18 residues.

This clonotype was counted only a few times. This chain joins TRBV11-2 and TRBJ2-1; D is undetermined. In germline, CDR1 is SGHAT, CDR2 FQNNGV. CDR3 size: 15 residues. V lost 4 bases and J lost 1, with 11 bases in between. CDR3 sequence: CASSSGPNSYNEQFF. The CDR3 region has the DNA TGTGCCAGCAGCTCCGGGCCGAATTCCTACAATGAGCAGTTCTTC.

V usage is TRBV12-3 or TRBV12-4 and J usage is TRBJ2-7; possible D gene TRBD2, 6 bases. V was trimmed by 5 bases and J by 0 bases, leaving 11 bases between them. The CDR3 runs to 14 residues. CDR3 amino acids: CASSPQRVSYEQYF. The CDR3 DNA sequence: TGTGCCAGCAGTCCCCAGCGGGTCTCCTACGAGCAGTACTTC.

The DNA of the CDR3 is TGCAGTGCCCCTAGGGGGGGTCATAATGAGCAGTTCTTC. As protein: CSAPRGGHNEQFF. This chain connects TRBV20-1 to TRBJ2-1; TRBD2 might be the D (7 bases). The CDR3 has 13 amino acids. Trimming took off 6 bases at V and 7 bases at J, with 16 bases between the two ends. Germline lookup yields CDR1 DFQATT and CDR2 SNEGSKA (reference sequence).

This clonotype was detected only a few times. The chain has TRBV29-1 and TRBJ2-3, with D maybe TRBD1 (6 bases). The CDR3 consists of 12 residues. Germline V gives CDR1 SQVTM, CDR2 ANQGSEA. With 2 bases removed from V and 3 bases from J, the gap between germline ends came to 6 bases. The CDR3 here is CSVEQGTDTQYF. The DNA for the CDR3 is TGCAGCGTTGAACAGGGGACAGATACGCAGTATTTT.

The rearrangement joins TRBV18 to TRBJ2-5, with 9 nucleotides matching TRBD2. The V segment lost 2 bases and the J segment 11 bases; nucleotides outside the gene matches: 12. The CDR3 consists of 15 residues. Per germline, CDR1 KGHSH and CDR2 LQKENI. CDR3 sequence reads: CASSPSSGANNEQYF. The CDR3 nucleotides read TGTGCCAGCTCACCATCTAGCGGGGCGAACAATGAGCAGTACTTC.

The V and J genes are TRBV5-1 and TRBJ1-6; a possible D gene is TRBD1 (5 bases). V was shortened by 5 bases and J by 9 bases, with 18 bases between the two germline ends. Germline loops: CDR1 SGHRS, CDR2 YFSETQ. The CDR3 contains 15 residues. The CDR3: CASRRDVGRASPLHF. CDR3 nucleotide sequence: TGCGCCAGCAGAAGGGACGTAGGGCGGGCTTCACCCCTCCACTTT. Variable domain in full (rest from reference TRBV5-1 and TRBJ1-6): KAGVTQTPRYLIKTRGQQVTLSCSPISGHRSVSWYQQTPGQGLQFLFEYFSETQRNKGNFPGRFSGRQFSNSRSEMNVSTLELGDSALYLCASRRDVGRASPLHFGNGTRLTVT.

The table lists this clonotype with a few counts. The chain uses TRBV7-2 and TRBJ2-3, with D maybe TRBD2 (6 bases). The germline V gene encodes CDR1 SGHTA and CDR2 FQGNSA. The length of the CDR3 is 12 residues. Trimming took off 1 base at V and 10 bases at J, with 9 bases between the two ends. The DNA for the CDR3 is TGTGCCAGCAGCTTAGTCGGGAGCTCGCAGTATTTT. Translated, it gives CASSLVGSSQYF.

J is TRBJ2-5 and V is TRBV7-9; TRBD1 matches at 8 bases. V dropped 8 bases and J dropped 3; count of bases not matched to a gene: 11. The CDR3 has 15 amino acids. Germline CDR1 and CDR2: SEHNR and FQNEAQ (reference sequence). The CDR3 is CASSGQGVWEETQYF. In nucleotides, the CDR3 is TGTGCCAGCTCCGGACAGGGAGTATGGGAAGAGACCCAGTACTTC.